This T cell receptor beta chain appears in the sequencing data of a study of T cells in Graves' hyperthyroidism and ophthalmopathy. Patients aged 18 to 65 with hyperthyroidism were newly diagnosed, with duration under 2 months. Patients were excluded for uncontrolled infection, other autoimmune disease, pregnancy or lactation. Germline V CDR1 and CDR2: SGHRS, YFSETQ. V was clipped by 1 base and J by 7 bases, with 9 bases between them. There are 12 residues in the CDR3. This clonotype was recorded many times. TCR beta CDR3 regions were amplified from RNA. An initial round of RT-PCR targeting the TCR CDR3 relied on the HTBI primer set. One entry per CDR3 protein results from TCRdb running MiXCR on the multiplex PCR reads. The sample contains fewer than 300,000 distinct CDR3 sequences, 20% to 25% of which appear only once.

The sequenced material came from blood. This receptor was identified in a man between 40 and 49 years old with Graves' hyperthyroidism that later progressed to Graves' ophthalmopathy. The chain combines TRBV5-1 with TRBJ2-7, with D possibly matching TRBD1 (5 bases). The chain's CDR3 is CASSLQGKEQYF. The CDR3 nucleotides are TGCGCCAGCAGCTTGCAGGGAAAGGAGCAGTACTTC.